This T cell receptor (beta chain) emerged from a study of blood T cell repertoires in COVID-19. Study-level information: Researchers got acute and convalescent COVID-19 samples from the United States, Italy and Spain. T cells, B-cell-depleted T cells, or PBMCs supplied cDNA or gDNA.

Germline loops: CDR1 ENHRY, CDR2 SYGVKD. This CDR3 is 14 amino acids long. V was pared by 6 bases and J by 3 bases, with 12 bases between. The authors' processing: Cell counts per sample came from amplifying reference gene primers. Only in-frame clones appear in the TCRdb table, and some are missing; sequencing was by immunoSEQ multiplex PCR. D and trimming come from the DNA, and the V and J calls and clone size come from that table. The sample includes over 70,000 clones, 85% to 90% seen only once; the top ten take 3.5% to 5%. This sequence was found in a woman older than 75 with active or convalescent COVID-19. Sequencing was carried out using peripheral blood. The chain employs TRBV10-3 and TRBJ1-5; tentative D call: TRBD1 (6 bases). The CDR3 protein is CAIRSGVNNQPQHF. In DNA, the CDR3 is TGTGCCATCAGGTCAGGGGTAAACAATCAGCCCCAGCATTTT.